This TCR beta chain was retrieved from a study of shared clonotypes between healthy human individuals. Study-wide results and caveats: Unshared clonotypes carried lower generation probabilities than those common to all four donors.

CDR1 is SGHDT and CDR2 is YYEEEE in the germline V gene. V gave up 2 bases and J gave up 0 bases, with 15 bases separating them. The CDR3 runs to 16 residues. Genomic DNA belonging to each subset was distributed in equal measure over several immunoSEQ plates. Sorted-subset replicate PCR reactions were performed with about 200 ng DNA, corresponding to tens of thousands of T cell genomes. Measured with immunoSEQ multiplex PCR; TCRdb has only the in-frame clones, and not every one. The sample contains around 2,000,000 clones, roughly 94% of which appear only once. Concerning this clone: The target antigen is unknown.

This receptor was identified in a man aged 18 to 35 in good health. The specimen was naive CD4+ T cells sorted from blood. The sample's subset: CD45RA+ positively selected. The chain is built from TRBV5-6 and TRBJ2-7; D is possibly TRBD1 or TRBD2 (5 bases each). CDR3 sequence reads: CASSFWGPFSSYEQYF. CDR3 coding DNA: TGTGCCAGCAGCTTTTGGGGACCCTTCAGCTCCTACGAGCAGTACTTC. Looking up the rest from reference TRBV5-6 and TRBJ2-7 gives the full variable domain: DAGVTQSPTHLIKTRGQQVTLRCSPKSGHDTVSWYQQALGQGPQFIFQYYEEEERQRGNFPDRFSGHQFPNYSSELNVNALLLGDSALYLCASSFWGPFSSYEQYFGPGTRLTVT.